This T cell receptor (beta chain) was captured in a study of shared clonotypes between healthy human individuals. Points on this clone: Its target is not known.

On sorted subsets, replicate PCRs used about 200 ng DNA, or tens of thousands of T cell genomes. Data came from immunoSEQ multiplex PCR; TCRdb stores just in-frame clones and leaves some out. The sample records over 2,000,000 clones, around 93% being singletons. The CDR3 is 15 amino acids. V was pared by 0 bases and J by 4 bases, with 6 bases of the junction left unmatched. Germline V gene sequence: CDR1 SGDLS, CDR2 YYNGEE. Overall study findings and caveats: Sharing across a few donors was seen in 4% to 6.5% of naive CD4 clonotypes.

The naive CD8 subset, CD45RO-negative cells positively selected for CCR7, excluded terminally differentiated effector memory CD45RA+ cells. The donors were adults (healthy and HIV-negative) with no recent acute infections or vaccinations. Caucasian adults residing in Nashville, Tennessee made up all the donors. The gene calls are TRBV9 and TRBJ2-7; 8 bases agree with TRBD2. The sequenced sample was naive CD8+ T cells from PBMCs. The TCR was taken from a man between 18 and 35 years old in good health. Some clones in this sample may be carry-over from other donors' samples. CDR3 DNA: TGTGCCAGCAGCGTAGACGGGAGGGCCGTTTACGAGCAGTACTTC. Encoded protein: CASSVDGRAVYEQYF.